What follows is one T cell receptor (beta chain) and its context. The antigen is not known. This CDR3 region has 15 residues. The germline V gene has CDR1 SEHNR and CDR2 FQNEAQ (reference sequence). Trimming at V came to 7 bases and at J to 1 base, leaving 6 bases not matched to a gene. TCRbeta library preparation incorporated unique molecular identifiers. TCRdb re-called the PCR reads through MiXCR, storing one row per CDR3 protein. Here the sample spans approximately 650,000 distinct CDR3 sequences, about an eighth being singletons. This entry is derived from a study of T-cell reconstitution after alpha-beta-depleted transplantation in children. Findings of the study overall: Alpha-beta T cells about two months after transplant reportedly derived from several hundred expanded graft clones. Several patients had high TCRbeta diversity at day 60; it came from surviving recipient T cells and thymic progenitors.

The rearrangement uses TRBV7-9 and TRBJ2-1, with 8 bases matching TRBD1. Specimen: PBMCs, collected before TCRalphabeta/CD19-depleted stem cell transplant. The TCR sequence derives from a girl aged 2-10 years with congenital amegakaryocytic thrombocytopenia, due to receive a stem cell transplant. CDR3: CASNRGQASYNEQFF. The DNA of the CDR3 is TGTGCCAGCAACCGGGGACAGGCTTCCTACAATGAGCAGTTCTTC. The variable domain in full, completed from reference TRBV7-9 and TRBJ2-1, reads DTGVSQNPRHKITKRGQNVTFRCDPISEHNRLYWYRQTLGQGPEFLTYFQNEAQLEKSRLLSDRFSAERPKGSFSTLEIQRTEQGDSAMYLCASNRGQASYNEQFFGPGTRLTVL.